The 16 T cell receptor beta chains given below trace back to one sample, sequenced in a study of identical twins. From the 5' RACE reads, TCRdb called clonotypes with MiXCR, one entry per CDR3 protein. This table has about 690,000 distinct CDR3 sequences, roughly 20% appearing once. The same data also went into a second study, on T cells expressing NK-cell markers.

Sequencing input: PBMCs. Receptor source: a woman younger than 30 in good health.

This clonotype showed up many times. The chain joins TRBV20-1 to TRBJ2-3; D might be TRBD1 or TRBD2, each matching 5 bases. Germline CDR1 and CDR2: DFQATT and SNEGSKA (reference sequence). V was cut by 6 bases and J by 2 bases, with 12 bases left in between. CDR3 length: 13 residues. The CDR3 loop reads CSAPGDATDTQYF. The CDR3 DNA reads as TGCAGTGCGCCTGGGGACGCCACAGATACGCAGTATTTT.

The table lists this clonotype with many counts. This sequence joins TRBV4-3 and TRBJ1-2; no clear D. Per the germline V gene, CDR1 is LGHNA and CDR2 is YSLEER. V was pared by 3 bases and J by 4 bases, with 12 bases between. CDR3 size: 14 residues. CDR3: CASSQARHLYGYTF. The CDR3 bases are TGCGCCAGCAGCCAGGCGCGACATCTCTATGGCTACACCTTC.

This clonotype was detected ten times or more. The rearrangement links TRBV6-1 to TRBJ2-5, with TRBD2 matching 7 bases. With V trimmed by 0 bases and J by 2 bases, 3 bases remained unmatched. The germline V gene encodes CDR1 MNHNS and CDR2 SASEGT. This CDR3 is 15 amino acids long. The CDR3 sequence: CASSEASGEQETQYF. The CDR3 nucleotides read TGTGCCAGCAGTGAAGCAAGCGGGGAGCAAGAGACCCAGTACTTC.

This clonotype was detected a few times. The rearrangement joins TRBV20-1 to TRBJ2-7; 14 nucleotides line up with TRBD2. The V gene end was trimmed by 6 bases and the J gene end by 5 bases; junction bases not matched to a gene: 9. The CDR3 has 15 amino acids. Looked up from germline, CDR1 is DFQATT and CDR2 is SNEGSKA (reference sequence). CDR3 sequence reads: CSARKGTSGSHEQYF. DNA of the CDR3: TGCAGTGCACGAAAGGGGACTAGCGGGAGCCACGAGCAGTACTTC.

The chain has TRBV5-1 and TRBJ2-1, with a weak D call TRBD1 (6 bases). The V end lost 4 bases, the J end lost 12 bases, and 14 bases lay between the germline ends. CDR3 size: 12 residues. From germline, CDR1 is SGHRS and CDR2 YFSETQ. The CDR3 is CASSPGTNGQFF. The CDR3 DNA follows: TGCGCCAGCAGCCCGGGGACAAACGGGCAGTTCTTC.

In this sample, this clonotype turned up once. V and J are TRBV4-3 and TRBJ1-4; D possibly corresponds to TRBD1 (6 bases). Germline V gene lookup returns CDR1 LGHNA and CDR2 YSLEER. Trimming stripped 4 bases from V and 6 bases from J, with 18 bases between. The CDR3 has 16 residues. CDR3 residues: CASSPQRGVQDEKLFF. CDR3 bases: TGCGCCAGCAGCCCCCAGAGGGGGGTTCAAGATGAAAAACTGTTTTTT.

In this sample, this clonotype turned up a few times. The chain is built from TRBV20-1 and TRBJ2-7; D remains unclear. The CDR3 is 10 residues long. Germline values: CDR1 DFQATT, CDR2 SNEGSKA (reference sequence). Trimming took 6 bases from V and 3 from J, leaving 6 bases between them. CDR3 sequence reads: CSALSYEQYF. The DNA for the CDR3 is TGCAGTGCCCTTAGCTACGAGCAGTACTTC.

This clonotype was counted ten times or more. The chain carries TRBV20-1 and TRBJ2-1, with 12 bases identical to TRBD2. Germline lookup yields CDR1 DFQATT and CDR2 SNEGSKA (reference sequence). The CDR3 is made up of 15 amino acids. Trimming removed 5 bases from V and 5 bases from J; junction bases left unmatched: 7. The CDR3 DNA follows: TGCAGTGCTGGCATACTAGCGGGGGGAAACAATGAGCAGTTCTTC. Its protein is CSAGILAGGNNEQFF.

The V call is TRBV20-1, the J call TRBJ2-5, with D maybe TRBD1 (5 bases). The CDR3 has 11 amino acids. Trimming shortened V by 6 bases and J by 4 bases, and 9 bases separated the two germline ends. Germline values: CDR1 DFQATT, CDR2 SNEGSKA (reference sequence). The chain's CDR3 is CSAPGLETQYF. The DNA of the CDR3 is TGCAGTGCCCCAGGGTTAGAGACCCAGTACTTC.

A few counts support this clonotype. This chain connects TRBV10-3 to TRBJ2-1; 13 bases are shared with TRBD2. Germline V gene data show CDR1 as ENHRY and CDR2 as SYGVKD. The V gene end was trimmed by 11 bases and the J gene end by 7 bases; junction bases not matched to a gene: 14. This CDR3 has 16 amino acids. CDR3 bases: TGTGCCTCCCTCCCCCTAGGGACTAGCGGGACGAATGAGCAGTTCTTC. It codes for CASLPLGTSGTNEQFF.

Written as DNA, the CDR3 is TGTGCCAGCAGCTCAGACAGGGGGACAACCTACGAGCAGTACTTC. This translates into CASSSDRGTTYEQYF. The chain uses TRBV7-8 and TRBJ2-7; 9 nucleotides agree with TRBD1. The trim removed 4 bases at V and 2 bases at J, leaving 6 bases unmatched. This CDR3 is built from 15 residues. Germline lookup yields CDR1 SGHVS and CDR2 FQNEAQ.

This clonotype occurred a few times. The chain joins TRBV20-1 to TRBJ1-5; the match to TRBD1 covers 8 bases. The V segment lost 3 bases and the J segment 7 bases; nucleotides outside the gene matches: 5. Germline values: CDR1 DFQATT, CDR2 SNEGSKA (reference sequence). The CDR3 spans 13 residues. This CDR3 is CSASGTGEQPQHF. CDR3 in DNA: TGCAGTGCTAGCGGGACAGGTGAACAGCCCCAGCATTTT.

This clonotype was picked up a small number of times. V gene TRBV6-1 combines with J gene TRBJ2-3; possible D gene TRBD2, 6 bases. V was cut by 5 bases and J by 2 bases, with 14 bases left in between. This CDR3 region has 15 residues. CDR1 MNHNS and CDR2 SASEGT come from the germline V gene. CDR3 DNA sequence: TGTGCCAGCAGTCGAGGGACTGGGATCACAGATACGCAGTATTTT. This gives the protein CASSRGTGITDTQYF.

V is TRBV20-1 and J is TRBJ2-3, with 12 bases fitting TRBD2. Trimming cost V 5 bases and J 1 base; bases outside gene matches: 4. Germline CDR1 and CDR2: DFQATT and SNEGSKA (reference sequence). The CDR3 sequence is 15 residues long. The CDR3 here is CSALLAGGGTDTQYF. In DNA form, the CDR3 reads TGCAGTGCTTTACTAGCGGGGGGTGGCACAGATACGCAGTATTTT.

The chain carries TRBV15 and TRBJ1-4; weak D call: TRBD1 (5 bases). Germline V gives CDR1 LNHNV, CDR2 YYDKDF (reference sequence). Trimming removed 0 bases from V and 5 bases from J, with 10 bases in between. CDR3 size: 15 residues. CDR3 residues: CATSRDARENEKLFF. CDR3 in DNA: TGTGCCACCAGCAGAGATGCCAGGGAGAATGAAAAACTGTTTTTT.

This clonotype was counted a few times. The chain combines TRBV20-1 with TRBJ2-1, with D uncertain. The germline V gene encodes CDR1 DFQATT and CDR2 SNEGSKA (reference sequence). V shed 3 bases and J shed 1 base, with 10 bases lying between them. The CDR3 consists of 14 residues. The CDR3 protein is CSASLAISYNEQFF. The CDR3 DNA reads TGCAGTGCTAGTTTGGCGATTTCCTACAATGAGCAGTTCTTC.